This TCR beta chain was sequenced during a study of cytomegalovirus exposure and HLA in healthy donors. Whole-study results and caveats: It was reported that the classifier diagnosed cytomegalovirus status with high specificity and sensitivity in both the original and validation cohorts. Later analysis identified several of the most significant clusters that appeared linked to common viral pathogens.

The PCR ran on 60 Vbeta and 13 Jbeta primers. The protocol was immunoSEQ multiplex PCR, while the TCRdb copy is restricted to in-frame clones and leaves out a portion. The sample has some 120,000 clones, over 65% seen once. For this clone: What it binds is unknown.

Looked up from germline, CDR1 is SQVTM and CDR2 is ANQGSEA. V shed 7 bases and J shed 3 bases, with 10 bases lying between them. CDR3 size: 12 residues. This cohort consisted of healthy bone marrow donors. This clonotype was sampled from a man aged 50-60 years in good health and CMV-seronegative. Source material: PBMCs. The chain employs TRBV29-1 and TRBJ2-1, with D possibly matching TRBD1 (5 bases). The CDR3 reads CSGQGNYNEQFF. The CDR3 bases are TGCAGCGGCCAGGGTAACTACAATGAGCAGTTCTTC.